This T cell receptor beta chain comes out of a study of CD8 T cells in Susac syndrome. This CDR3 region has 15 residues. Germline lookup yields CDR1 SGDLS and CDR2 YYNGEE. Between the trimmed V and J ends, which lost 2 bases and 3 bases, there was a span of 12 bases. The RNA, roughly 0.45 to 1 ug, was put through reverse transcription using random hexamers. Each CDR3 protein is one row after TCRdb ran MiXCR on the immunoSEQ multiplex PCR reads. The sample carries 200,000 to 250,000 distinct CDR3 sequences, 95% recorded once. The sequencing input was CD4+ T cells from PBMCs. This clonotype was sampled from a human donor with multiple sclerosis. This chain uses TRBV9 with TRBJ2-1, with D perhaps given as TRBD1 or TRBD2 (6 bases each). The CDR3 here is CASSVWGDNYNEQFF. The CDR3, as DNA: TGTGCCAGCAGCGTTTGGGGGGACAACTACAATGAGCAGTTCTTC.